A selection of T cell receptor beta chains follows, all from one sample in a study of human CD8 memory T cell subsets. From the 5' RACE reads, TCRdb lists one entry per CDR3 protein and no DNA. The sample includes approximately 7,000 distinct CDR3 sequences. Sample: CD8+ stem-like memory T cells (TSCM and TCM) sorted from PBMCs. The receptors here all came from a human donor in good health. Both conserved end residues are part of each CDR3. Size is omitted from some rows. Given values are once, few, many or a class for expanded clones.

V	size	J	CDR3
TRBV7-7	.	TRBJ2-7	CASSFGTGGTYEQYF
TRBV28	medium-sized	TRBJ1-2	CASSRQGLLNYGYTF
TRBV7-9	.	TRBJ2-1	CASSQPGLAGGPSRNEQFF
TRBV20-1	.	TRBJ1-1	CSANMGGQGFTEAFF
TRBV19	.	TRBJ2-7	CASSISPGSYEQYF
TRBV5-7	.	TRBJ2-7	CASSSVGRKDRSSYEQYF
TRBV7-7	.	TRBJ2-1	CASSPDAGRNNEQFF
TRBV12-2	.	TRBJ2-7	CASRSDGAYEQYF
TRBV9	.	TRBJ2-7	CASSATGDEQYF
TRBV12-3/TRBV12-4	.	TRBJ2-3	CASRDRDNPDTQYF
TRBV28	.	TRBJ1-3	CASSLFPVPRGGNTIYF
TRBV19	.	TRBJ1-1	CASSINFSEGELNTEAFF
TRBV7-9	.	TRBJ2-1	CASSLGIYNEQFF
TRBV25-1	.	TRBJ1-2	CASSDGHFYGYTF
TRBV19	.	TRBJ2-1	CASSIGLNSYNEQFF
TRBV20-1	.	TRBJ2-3	CSARPLAGVSTDTQYF